The following is a T cell receptor (beta chain) sequence with its context. The target antigen is unknown. The data are from a study of Ad26.COV2.S vaccination and SARS-CoV-2 variants. The CDR3 is made up of 13 amino acids. The germline V gene has CDR1 LGHNA and CDR2 YSLEER. The trim removed 4 bases at V and 8 bases at J, leaving 2 bases unmatched. Assay: immunoSEQ multiplex PCR; the TCRdb copy retains only in-frame clones and omits some. The sample lists under 550,000 clones, around 90% occurring once. The treatment: roughly 19 received Ad26.COV2.S at low or high dose, single or two shots; about 5 received placebo; per-sample allocation not given. Sampling was performed 63 days after the first vaccine or placebo injection. Broader study findings: Recipients given vaccine exceeded placebo recipients in spike-specific TCR breadth.

The chain has TRBV4-3 and TRBJ2-1, with 10 bases matching TRBD1. This material consisted of peripheral blood, taken in a trial of Ad26.COV2.S vaccine versus placebo. The clonotype was recovered from a person between 18 and 65 years old who received the Ad26.COV2.S COVID-19 vaccine or a placebo. The CDR3 here is CASSPGQGYEQFF. The CDR3, as DNA: TGCGCCAGCAGCCCGGGACAGGGGTATGAGCAGTTCTTC.